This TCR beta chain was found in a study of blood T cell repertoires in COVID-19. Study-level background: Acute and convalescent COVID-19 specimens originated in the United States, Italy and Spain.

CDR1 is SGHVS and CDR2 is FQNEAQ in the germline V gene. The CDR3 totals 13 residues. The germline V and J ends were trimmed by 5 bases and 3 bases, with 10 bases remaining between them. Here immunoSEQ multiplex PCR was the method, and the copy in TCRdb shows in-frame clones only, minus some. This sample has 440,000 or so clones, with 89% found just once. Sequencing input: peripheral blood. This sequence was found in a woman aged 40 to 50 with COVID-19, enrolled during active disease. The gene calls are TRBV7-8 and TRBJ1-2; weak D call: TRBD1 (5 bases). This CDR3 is CASSADSYYGYTF. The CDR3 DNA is TGTGCCAGCAGCGCCGACAGTTACTATGGCTACACCTTC.